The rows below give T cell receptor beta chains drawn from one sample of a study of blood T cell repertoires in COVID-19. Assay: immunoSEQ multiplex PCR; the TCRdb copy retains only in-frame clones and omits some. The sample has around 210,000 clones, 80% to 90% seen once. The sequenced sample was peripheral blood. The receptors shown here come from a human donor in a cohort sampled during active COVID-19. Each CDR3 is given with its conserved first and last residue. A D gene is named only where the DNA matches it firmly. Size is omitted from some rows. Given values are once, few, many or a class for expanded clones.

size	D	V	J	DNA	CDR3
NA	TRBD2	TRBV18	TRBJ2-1	TGTGCCACCCGAGGACTAGTCTACAATGAGCAGTTCTTC	CATRGLVYNEQFF
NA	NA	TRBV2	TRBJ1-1	TGTGCCAGCAGCGAGAGCCGTATCAACACTGAAGCTTTCTTT	CASSESRINTEAFF
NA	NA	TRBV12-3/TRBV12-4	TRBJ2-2	TGTGCCAGCTGCGGAGAAACCGGGGAGCTGTTTTTT	CASCGETGELFF
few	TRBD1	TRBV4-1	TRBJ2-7	TGCGCCAGCAGCCAAGAGGGGACAGGGGGACGAAACGAGCAGTACTTC	CASSQEGTGGRNEQYF
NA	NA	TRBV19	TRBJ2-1	TGTGCCAGTAGTATGAGGGAGTCCTACAATGAGCAGTTCTTC	CASSMRESYNEQFF
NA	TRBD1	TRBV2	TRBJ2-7	TGTGCCAGCAGTGGGGATCCAGTGAAGGGACAGGGAGATGTCGAGCAGTACTTC	CASSGDPVKGQGDVEQYF
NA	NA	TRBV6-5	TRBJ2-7	TGTGCCAGTCAAGCGGGCCCCTCCTACGAGCAGTACTTC	CASQAGPSYEQYF
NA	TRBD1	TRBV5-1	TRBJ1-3	TGCGCCAGCAGCTTGGATGGACAGGGGATCTCCGGAAACACCATATATTTT	CASSLDGQGISGNTIYF
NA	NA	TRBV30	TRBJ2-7	TGTGCCTGGAGTGGCTCCCCCGCGGCAGTCTCCTACGAGCAGTACTTC	CAWSGSPAAVSYEQYF
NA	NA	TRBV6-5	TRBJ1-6	TGTGCCAGCAGTTTAGGCACAGCCTCACCCCTCCACTTT	CASSLGTASPLHF
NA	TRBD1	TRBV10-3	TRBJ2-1	TGTGCCACAGGGACAGGGAACAATGAGCAGTTCTTC	CATGTGNNEQFF
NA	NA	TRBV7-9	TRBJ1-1	TGTGCCAGCAGCTCCTGGGGAGCCCTGAACACTGAAGCTTTCTTT	CASSSWGALNTEAFF
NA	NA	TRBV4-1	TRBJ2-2	TGCGCCAGCAGCCAAGATTTGGCAGGGGTTCGCACCGGGGAGCTGTTTTTT	CASSQDLAGVRTGELFF
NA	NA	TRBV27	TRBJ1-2	TGTGCCAGCAGTTTAAGGAGAAGGCGCGCCTCTAACTATGGCTACACCTTC	CASSLRRRRASNYGYTF
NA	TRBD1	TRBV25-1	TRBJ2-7	TGTGCCAGCAGTGCCAGGACAGGGGGCTTCTACGAGCAGTACTTC	CASSARTGGFYEQYF
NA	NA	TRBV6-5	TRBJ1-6	TGTGCCAGCAGTTACTCGTGGGGAGATTCACCCCTCCACTTT	CASSYSWGDSPLHF
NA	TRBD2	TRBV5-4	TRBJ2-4	TGTGCCAGCAGCCCCGGAACCAGCGGGAAGGCCAAAAACATTCAGTACTTC	CASSPGTSGKAKNIQYF
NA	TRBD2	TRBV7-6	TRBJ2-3	TGTGCCAGCAGCTGGTTAGCGGGAGGAGGAGATACGCAGTATTTT	CASSWLAGGGDTQYF
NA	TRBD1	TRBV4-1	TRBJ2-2	TGCGCCAGCAGCCCCCGGGACAGGGGATCCACCGGGGAGCTGTTTTTT	CASSPRDRGSTGELFF
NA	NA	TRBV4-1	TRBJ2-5	TGCGCCAGCAGCCAAGATCAAAGGGGGGGACACGAGACCCAGTACTTC	CASSQDQRGGHETQYF
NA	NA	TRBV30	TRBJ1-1	TGTGCCTGGAGGCGGGGGGCGGACACTGAAGCTTTCTTT	CAWRRGADTEAFF
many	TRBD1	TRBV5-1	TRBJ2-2	TGCGCCAGCAAGCAGGGACAGGTTCTCACCGGGGAGCTGTTTTTT	CASKQGQVLTGELFF
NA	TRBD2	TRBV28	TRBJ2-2	TGTGCCAGCAGTTTCAGGACTAGCGGCAACACCGGGGAGCTGTTTTTT	CASSFRTSGNTGELFF
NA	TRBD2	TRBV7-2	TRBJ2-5	TGTGCCAGCAGCTTCCGTGGGACTAGCGCTGAAGGGTTATGGACCCAGTACTTC	CASSFRGTSAEGLWTQYF
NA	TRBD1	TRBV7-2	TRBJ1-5	TGTGCCAGCAGCCATACCAACAGGGGGGTTTATCAGCCCCAGCATTTT	CASSHTNRGVYQPQHF
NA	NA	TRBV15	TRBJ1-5	TGTGCCACCAGCAGGAGGACGGGGAATCAGCCCCAGCATTTT	CATSRRTGNQPQHF
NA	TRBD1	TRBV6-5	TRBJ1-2	TGTGCCAGCAGACAACGACAGGGCCCCTATGGCTACACCTTC	CASRQRQGPYGYTF
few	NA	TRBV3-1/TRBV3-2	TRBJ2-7	TGTGCCAGCAGGCGAACCCCCCGGGACGAGCAGTACTTC	CASRRTPRDEQYF
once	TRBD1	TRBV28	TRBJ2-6	TGTGCCAGCAGTTTATCGGGGACAGGGGGCTATTACCACTCTGGGGCCAACGTCCTGACTTTC	CASSLSGTGGYYHSGANVLTF
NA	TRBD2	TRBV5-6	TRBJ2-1	TGTGCCAGCAGCTTGGCGGGGCTAGCGGGAGACGATGAGCAGTTCTTC	CASSLAGLAGDDEQFF
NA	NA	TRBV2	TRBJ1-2	TGTGCCAGCAGTCGCCAGGGAAATGGCTACACCTTC	CASSRQGNGYTF
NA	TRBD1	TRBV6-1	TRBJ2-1	TGTGCCAGCAGTGAGTTTATGGGACAGGGCGAATACAATGAGCAGTTCTTC	CASSEFMGQGEYNEQFF
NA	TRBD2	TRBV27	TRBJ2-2	TGTGCCAGCAGTCCGCGGCCCAGACTAGCGGGAGGCACGAACACCGGGGAGCTGTTTTTT	CASSPRPRLAGGTNTGELFF
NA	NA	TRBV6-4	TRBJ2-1	TGTGCCAGCAGTGACTCGCAGACTAGTCGCACCGAGCAGTTCTTC	CASSDSQTSRTEQFF
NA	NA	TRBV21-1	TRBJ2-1	TGTGCCAGCAGCAGGGGGAGGGCCATTTATTCCAATGAGCAGTTCTTC	CASSRGRAIYSNEQFF
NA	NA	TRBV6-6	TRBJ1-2	TGTGCCAGCAGTTACTCGAGCCTCCAAGGCGGTGGCTACACCTTC	CASSYSSLQGGGYTF